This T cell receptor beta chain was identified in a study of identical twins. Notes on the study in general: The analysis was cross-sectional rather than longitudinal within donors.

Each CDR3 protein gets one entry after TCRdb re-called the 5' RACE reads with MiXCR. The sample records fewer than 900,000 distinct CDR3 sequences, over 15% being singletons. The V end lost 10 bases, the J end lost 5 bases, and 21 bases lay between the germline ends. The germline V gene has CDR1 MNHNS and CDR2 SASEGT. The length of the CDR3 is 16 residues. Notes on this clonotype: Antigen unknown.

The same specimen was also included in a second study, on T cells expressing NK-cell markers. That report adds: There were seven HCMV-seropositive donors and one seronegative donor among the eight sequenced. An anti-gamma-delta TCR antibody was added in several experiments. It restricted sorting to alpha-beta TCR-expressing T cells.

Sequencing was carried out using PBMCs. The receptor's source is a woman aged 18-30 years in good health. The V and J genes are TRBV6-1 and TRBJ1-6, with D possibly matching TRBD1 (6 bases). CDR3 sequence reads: CATRGRTVVNNSPLHF. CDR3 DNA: TGTGCCACCCGAGGGCGGACAGTAGTGAATAATTCACCCCTCCACTTT.